One sample yielded the 26 T cell receptor beta chains listed below, sequenced in a study of T-cell reconstitution after alpha-beta-depleted transplantation in children. Researchers prepared the TCRbeta library using unique molecular identifiers, the study reports. TCRdb re-analysed the PCR reads in MiXCR, keeping a single row per CDR3 protein. The profile covers around 92,000 distinct CDR3 sequences, with 12% appearing a single time and roughly 13% taken by the ten largest. This specimen consisted of PBMCs from the stem cell graft donor, obtained from the stem cell graft. The receptors stem from a human donor who donated a stem cell graft to a child with inherited bone marrow failure.

This clonotype was picked up many times. The V call is TRBV6-5, the J call TRBJ2-7; D not resolved. The length of the CDR3 is 14 residues. The ends were cut back, 7 bases at V and 1 base at J, with 14 bases in the middle. Germline V gene data show CDR1 as MNHEY and CDR2 as SVGAGI. DNA of the CDR3: TGTGCCAGCACCGACCAGCCGGATTCCTACGAGCAGTACTTC. It translates to CASTDQPDSYEQYF.

This clonotype was counted at least ten times. The chain uses TRBV5-1 and TRBJ2-2; tentatively, D is TRBD1 (6 bases). The germline CDR1 and CDR2 sequences are SGHRS and YFSETQ. V was pared by 0 bases and J by 5 bases, with 14 bases between. The CDR3 totals 16 residues. The CDR3 DNA sequence: TGCGCCAGCAGCTTGGAAGGGGGAGTCGTGACCGGGGAGCTGTTTTTT. Its translation: CASSLEGGVVTGELFF. The complete variable domain, with remaining parts taken from reference TRBV5-1 and TRBJ2-2, reads KAGVTQTPRYLIKTRGQQVTLSCSPISGHRSVSWYQQTPGQGLQFLFEYFSETQRNKGNFPGRFSGRQFSNSRSEMNVSTLELGDSALYLCASSLEGGVVTGELFFGEGSRLTVL.

This clonotype was seen at least ten times. The CDR3 is CASRQGDEQYF. CDR3 coding DNA: TGCGCCAGCAGGCAAGGTGACGAGCAGTACTTC. The chain employs TRBV5-1 and TRBJ2-7; D unresolved. This CDR3 region has 11 residues. V was shortened by 5 bases and J by 5 bases, with 8 bases between the two germline ends. In germline, CDR1 is SGHRS, CDR2 YFSETQ. Full variable domain (outside the CDR3, taken from reference TRBV5-1 and TRBJ2-7): KAGVTQTPRYLIKTRGQQVTLSCSPISGHRSVSWYQQTPGQGLQFLFEYFSETQRNKGNFPGRFSGRQFSNSRSEMNVSTLELGDSALYLCASRQGDEQYFGPGTRLTVT.

This clonotype came up many times. The chain joins TRBV6-5 to TRBJ2-7, with D unresolved. CDR1 MNHEY and CDR2 SVGAGI come from the germline V gene. CDR3 length: 13 amino acids. The V gene lost 10 bases and the J gene lost 7 bases, with 20 bases spanning the gap. The CDR3 here is CAIAPALSGEQYF. As DNA, the CDR3 is TGTGCCATCGCCCCGGCACTCTCTGGGGAGCAGTACTTC.

This clonotype was detected many times. The chain has TRBV3-1 and TRBJ2-2; the D gene could be TRBD1 or TRBD2 (5 bases each). Germline CDR1 LGHDT, CDR2 YNNKEL (reference sequence). This CDR3 comprises 15 residues. With 2 bases removed from V and 7 bases from J, the gap between germline ends came to 14 bases. The CDR3 spells CASSQRGAFVGELFF. Here the CDR3 DNA reads TGTGCCAGCAGCCAACGGGGCGCCTTTGTCGGGGAGCTGTTTTTT.

Many counts were recorded for this clonotype. The chain couples TRBV9 to TRBJ1-1; D unresolved. Germline CDR1 SGDLS, CDR2 YYNGEE. The CDR3 is 14 amino acids. The germline V and J ends were trimmed by 4 bases and 4 bases, with 14 bases remaining between them. CDR3 region: CASSFGPEPTEAFF. The CDR3, as DNA: TGTGCCAGCAGCTTCGGACCCGAACCCACTGAAGCTTTCTTT.

This clonotype came up many times. The chain is built from TRBV20-1 and TRBJ2-2; D may be TRBD2 (7 bases). The CDR3 covers 16 residues. The germline gives CDR1 DFQATT, CDR2 SNEGSKA (reference sequence). V lost 0 bases, J lost 5 bases, and 16 bases lay in between. The chain's CDR3 is CSARDEGGGRTGELFF. CDR3 nucleotides: TGCAGTGCTAGAGATGAGGGGGGAGGGCGTACCGGGGAGCTGTTTTTT.

In this sample, this clonotype turned up many times. The chain is built from TRBV24-1 and TRBJ2-6; no clear D gene. Trimming left V 2 bases short and J 0 bases short, with 1 base between. This CDR3 region has 14 residues. Per germline, CDR1 KGHDR and CDR2 SFDVKD. The CDR3 DNA reads as TGTGCCACCAGTGATTACTCTGGGGCCAACGTCCTGACTTTC. It codes for CATSDYSGANVLTF.

This clonotype was counted ten times or more. The CDR3 here is CATSRLKGNSPLHF. In DNA form, the CDR3 reads TGTGCCACCAGCAGGCTCAAGGGGAATTCACCCCTCCACTTT. The chain joins TRBV15 to TRBJ1-6; D possibly corresponds to TRBD1 (5 bases). V was trimmed by 3 bases and J by 7 bases, leaving 10 bases between them. The germline CDR1 and CDR2 sequences are LNHNV and YYDKDF (reference sequence). The CDR3 runs 14 residues.

The chain joins TRBV29-1 to TRBJ2-7; D call uncertain. CDR1 SQVTM and CDR2 ANQGSEA come from the germline V gene. The CDR3 spans 12 residues. V was cut by 1 base and J by 6 bases, with 10 bases left in between. CDR3 in amino acids: CSVEGGPSEQYF. The CDR3 DNA reads TGCAGCGTTGAAGGGGGTCCTTCCGAGCAGTACTTC.

This clonotype was counted many times. The gene calls are TRBV5-1 and TRBJ2-3, with 13 nucleotides matching TRBD2. The CDR3 is made up of 15 amino acids. V was clipped by 3 bases and J by 4 bases; unmatched bases: 2. CDR1 is SGHRS, CDR2 YFSETQ, per germline. The CDR3 is CASSSGLAGADTQYF. CDR3 nucleotide sequence: TGCGCCAGCAGCTCCGGACTAGCGGGAGCAGATACGCAGTATTTT.

In its sample, this clonotype was seen many times. The genes are TRBV7-3 and TRBJ2-3, with 12 bases lining up with TRBD2. The V segment lost 1 base and the J segment 5 bases; nucleotides outside the gene matches: 19. CDR1 is SGHTA and CDR2 is FQGTGA in the germline V gene. The CDR3 is 21 amino acids. CDR3 sequence: CASSLSPASGGAVFPGDTQYF. CDR3 sequence (DNA): TGTGCCAGCAGCTTAAGCCCCGCTAGCGGGGGGGCCGTATTCCCCGGAGATACGCAGTATTTT.

Ten or more counts support this clonotype. This sequence joins TRBV5-1 and TRBJ1-1; tentatively, D is TRBD1 (6 bases). The germline V gene has CDR1 SGHRS and CDR2 YFSETQ. The CDR3 has 14 amino acids. Trimming took 3 bases from V and 4 from J, leaving 13 bases between them. CDR3 bases: TGCGCCAGCAGCTCCGGGCAGGGGAGCACTGAAGCTTTCTTT. Translation gives CASSSGQGSTEAFF. The whole variable domain, filled in from reference TRBV5-1 and TRBJ1-1, reads KAGVTQTPRYLIKTRGQQVTLSCSPISGHRSVSWYQQTPGQGLQFLFEYFSETQRNKGNFPGRFSGRQFSNSRSEMNVSTLELGDSALYLCASSSGQGSTEAFFGQGTRLTVV.

This clonotype was seen ten or more times. An end of the junction differs from the germline gene, which may be a read error. The chain links TRBV6-1 to TRBJ1-1; tentative D call: TRBD1 (5 bases). The CDR3 contains 12 residues. Looked up from germline, CDR1 is MNHNS and CDR2 is SASEGT. Here the CDR3 DNA reads TGTGCCAGCAGGGAAGGGGACACTGAAGCTTTCTTT. Translating it yields CASREGDTEAFF.

This clonotype was detected ten times or more. This chain links TRBV28 with TRBJ1-5; the D gene is possibly TRBD1 (5 bases). CDR3 length: 15 amino acids. V lost 5 bases and J lost 4, with 15 bases in between. Germline CDR1 and CDR2: MDHEN and SYDVKM. CDR3 region: CASSPRGSPNQPQHF. CDR3 coding DNA: TGTGCCAGCAGTCCTCGGGGGTCCCCTAATCAGCCCCAGCATTTT. Variable domain in full (rest from reference TRBV28 and TRBJ1-5): DVKVTQSSRYLVKRTGEKVFLECVQDMDHENMFWYRQDPGLGLRLIYFSYDVKMKEKGDIPEGYSVSREKKERFSLILESASTNQTSMYLCASSPRGSPNQPQHFGDGTRLSIL.

This clonotype was found many times. The genes are TRBV18 and TRBJ1-5; no firm D call. The CDR3 spans 13 residues. The V end was cut by 1 base, the J end by 0 bases, with 1 base between. Germline V gives CDR1 KGHSH, CDR2 LQKENI. CDR3 nucleotides: TGTGCCAGCTCACCACATAGCAATCAGCCCCAGCATTTT. Its protein product is CASSPHSNQPQHF.

Many counts were recorded for this clonotype. This chain uses TRBV5-1 with TRBJ1-1, with 8 bases identical to TRBD1. The CDR3 sequence is 14 residues long. The germline V gene encodes CDR1 SGHRS and CDR2 YFSETQ. Trimming at V came to 4 bases and at J to 1 base, leaving 3 bases not matched to a gene. CDR3 in amino acids: CASSAGTGNTEAFF. The CDR3 DNA sequence: TGCGCCAGCAGCGCCGGGACAGGGAACACTGAAGCTTTCTTT.

This clonotype was observed at least ten times. The chain combines TRBV7-8 with TRBJ2-7; unclear D gene. This CDR3 is built from 14 residues. Germline lookup yields CDR1 SGHVS and CDR2 FQNEAQ. V gave up 1 base and J gave up 2 bases, with 9 bases separating them. The CDR3 DNA reads as TGTGCCAGCAGCTTAGATCGCTCTACCTACGAGCAGTACTTC. The encoded protein is CASSLDRSTYEQYF.

This clonotype has ten or more counts. This chain connects TRBV28 to TRBJ2-7, with TRBD2 as a possible D gene (6 bases). V lost 4 bases and J lost 2, with 12 bases in between. Germline CDR1 is MDHEN and CDR2 is SYDVKM. The CDR3 loop spans 14 amino acids. Here the CDR3 reads CASSSGLAPYEQYF. The CDR3 DNA sequence: TGTGCCAGCAGTTCGGGACTCGCCCCCTACGAGCAGTACTTC.

In this sample, this clonotype turned up many times. The V gene is TRBV7-2, the J gene TRBJ2-4; the D gene is possibly TRBD1 (6 bases). This CDR3 is built from 14 residues. The V end was cut by 5 bases, the J end by 9 bases, with 17 bases between. Germline V gene sequence: CDR1 SGHTA, CDR2 FQGNSA. The CDR3 protein is CASSGRGGSVIQYF. CDR3 nucleotide sequence: TGTGCCAGCAGCGGAAGAGGGGGATCTGTCATTCAGTACTTC.

V and J are TRBV20-1 and TRBJ2-1; 7 nucleotides agree with TRBD1. The germline V gene has CDR1 DFQATT and CDR2 SNEGSKA (reference sequence). CDR3 length equals 12 residues. Trimming cost V 5 bases and J 10 bases; bases outside gene matches: 8. The CDR3 protein is CSAVQGIHEQFF. In nucleotides, the CDR3 is TGCAGTGCTGTACAGGGGATTCACGAGCAGTTCTTC.

There are many counts of this clonotype. This chain connects TRBV5-1 to TRBJ2-7; 9 nucleotides agree with TRBD1. This CDR3 region has 13 residues. V lost 4 bases, J lost 7 bases, and 6 bases stayed unmatched. CDR1 is SGHRS, CDR2 YFSETQ, per germline. The CDR3 DNA reads as TGCGCCAGCAGCCCGGACAGGGGACTGGAGCAGTACTTC. Translation gives CASSPDRGLEQYF.

The rearrangement joins TRBV19 to TRBJ2-6; weak D call: TRBD1 (5 bases). The CDR3 runs 14 residues. Germline loops: CDR1 LNHDA, CDR2 SQIVND (reference sequence). Trimming stripped 9 bases from V and 0 bases from J, with 9 bases between. CDR3 bases: TGTGCCAGCCGAAGGGGCTCTGGGGCCAACGTCCTGACTTTC. This encodes CASRRGSGANVLTF.

This clonotype was counted ten times or more. This rearrangement joins TRBV9 to TRBJ1-3; D gene uncertain. Germline loops: CDR1 SGDLS, CDR2 YYNGEE. CDR3 length: 13 amino acids. V lost 0 bases and J 3 bases, leaving 4 bases between the germline ends. CDR3 coding DNA: TGTGCCAGCAGCGTAGGGGGTGGAAACACCATATATTTT. Its protein product is CASSVGGGNTIYF.

This chain links TRBV7-2 with TRBJ2-7; D is undetermined. The CDR3 runs to 13 residues. V was trimmed by 3 bases and J by 5 bases, leaving 11 bases between them. Germline assignment: CDR1 SGHTA and CDR2 FQGNSA. CDR3 sequence: CASSLAVANEQYF. DNA of the CDR3: TGTGCCAGCAGCTTGGCTGTTGCCAACGAGCAGTACTTC.

V is TRBV7-2 and J is TRBJ1-6; D unresolved. Trimming removed 4 bases from V and 8 bases from J, with 9 bases in between. Germline CDR1 is SGHTA and CDR2 is FQGNSA. The CDR3 consists of 13 residues. The chain's CDR3 is CASSSYSDSPLHF. For the CDR3, the DNA is TGTGCCAGCAGCTCATACAGTGATTCACCCCTCCACTTT.